Following are 29 T cell receptor beta chains from one sample sequenced in a study of T cell changes during pregnancy in multiple sclerosis. TCRdb's copy holds only in-frame clones and misses some; the assay was immunoSEQ multiplex PCR. The sample yields over 45,000 clones, approximately 85% seen once. Sequenced here: CD4+ T cells from peripheral blood mononuclear cells, sampled in the second trimester of pregnancy. These receptors were obtained from a female donor with multiple sclerosis, enrolled in a pregnancy study.

The chain employs TRBV10-1 and TRBJ2-7, with unresolved D. Trimming shortened V by 0 bases and J by 5 bases, and 11 bases separated the two germline ends. CDR1 and CDR2 from the germline V gene are WNHNN and SYGVQD (reference sequence). This CDR3 is built from 14 residues. CDR3 DNA: TGCGCCAGCAGTGAGTCGGCGAGGAAGGACGAGCAGTACTTC. This sequence encodes CASSESARKDEQYF.

The CDR3 DNA follows: TGTGCCTGGAGTGTACACAGGGGATCCGGGGAGACCCAGTACTTC. It translates to CAWSVHRGSGETQYF. The chain joins TRBV30 to TRBJ2-5, with 7 bases identical to TRBD1. Germline V lookup: CDR1 GTSNPN, CDR2 SVGIG (reference sequence). With V trimmed by 0 bases and J by 5 bases, 9 bases remained unmatched. CDR3 size: 15 residues. The whole variable domain, filled in from reference TRBV30 and TRBJ2-5, reads SQTIHQWPATLVQPVGSPLSLECTVEGTSNPNLYWYRQAAGRGLQLLFYSVGIGQISSEVPQNLSASRPQDRQFILSSKKLLLSDSGFYLCAWSVHRGSGETQYFGPGTRLLVL.

This chain uses TRBV11-1 with TRBJ2-1; TRBD2 agrees at 12 bases. The CDR3 runs 15 residues. After removal of 3 bases from V and 8 bases from J, the junction contained 5 bases not matched to a gene. From germline, CDR1 is SGHAT and CDR2 FQDESV (reference sequence). This CDR3 reads CASSLPRLAGDEQFF. DNA of the CDR3: TGTGCCAGCAGCTTGCCTAGACTAGCGGGAGATGAGCAGTTCTTC.

This chain joins TRBV27 and TRBJ2-1; tentative D call: TRBD1 (7 bases). Trimming left V 5 bases short and J 6 bases short, with 17 bases between. Germline CDR1 reads MNHEY; CDR2 reads SMNVEV (reference sequence). The CDR3 is 15 amino acids. The CDR3 nucleotides are TGTGCCAGCAGTCCAGGGGGGAGGCTTGTCAATGAGCAGTTCTTC. It encodes CASSPGGRLVNEQFF.

V is TRBV28 and J is TRBJ2-5; 12 bases are shared with TRBD2. V lost 4 bases, J lost 5 bases, and 8 bases stayed unmatched. The CDR3 contains 16 residues. Germline-derived CDR1 and CDR2 are MDHEN and SYDVKM. CDR3 loop: CASSSITSGRMETQYF. CDR3 DNA: TGTGCCAGCAGTTCTATTACTAGCGGGAGGATGGAGACCCAGTACTTC.

CDR3 amino acids: CASSVGAGGPDSYEQYF. CDR3 sequence (DNA): TGTGCCAGCAGCGTAGGTGCGGGAGGGCCGGATTCCTACGAGCAGTACTTC. V gene TRBV9 combines with J gene TRBJ2-7; TRBD2 aligns across 9 bases. Germline V CDR1 and CDR2: SGDLS, YYNGEE. The CDR3 sequence is 17 residues long. J was trimmed by 1 base and V by 0 bases; bases with no gene match: 8. Variable domain in full (rest from reference TRBV9 and TRBJ2-7): DSGVTQTPKHLITATGQRVTLRCSPRSGDLSVYWYQQSLDQGLQFLIQYYNGEERAKGNILERFSAQQFPDLHSELNLSSLELGDSALYFCASSVGAGGPDSYEQYFGPGTRLTVT.

The CDR3 sequence: CASRRQGNAEAFF. The DNA of the CDR3 is TGTGCCAGCAGGAGACAGGGTAACGCTGAAGCTTTCTTT. This chain links TRBV6-1 with TRBJ1-1, with 7 bases fitting TRBD1. The germline V gene encodes CDR1 MNHNS and CDR2 SASEGT. Trimming took 6 bases from V and 6 from J; bases not matched to a gene: 7. This CDR3 has 13 amino acids.

This chain connects TRBV5-6 to TRBJ2-1; TRBD2 aligns across 8 bases. Looked up from germline, CDR1 is SGHDT and CDR2 is YYEEEE. The CDR3 is 14 residues long. V was pared by 3 bases and J by 9 bases, with 8 bases of the junction left unmatched. CDR3 coding DNA: TGTGCCAGCAGCTCCGTCCCGGGGGGGGGTGAGCAGTTCTTC. Translation: CASSSVPGGGEQFF.

The V call is TRBV10-3, the J call TRBJ1-2, with D perhaps TRBD1 (6 bases). The germline gives CDR1 ENHRY, CDR2 SYGVKD. V was clipped by 4 bases and J by 5 bases, with 8 bases between them. CDR3 length: 12 amino acids. CDR3 in amino acids: CAISAQGYGYTF. The DNA of the CDR3 is TGTGCCATCAGTGCCCAGGGGTATGGCTACACCTTC.

The chain is built from TRBV2 and TRBJ1-2; D unclear. CDR1 is SNHLY, CDR2 FYNNEI, per germline. Trimming took 3 bases from V and 4 from J, leaving 9 bases between them. The CDR3 runs 13 residues. The CDR3 DNA reads as TGTGCCAGCAGTGAGGGCGGGTTCTATGGCTACACCTTC. Residues: CASSEGGFYGYTF.

This sequence joins TRBV29-1 and TRBJ2-7; D may be TRBD2 (5 bases). The CDR3 is 13 residues long. Germline CDR1 is SQVTM and CDR2 is ANQGSEA. V dropped 4 bases and J dropped 0 bases, with 10 bases sitting between them. The CDR3 spells CSVGGLVSYEQYF. For the CDR3, the DNA is TGCAGCGTTGGAGGGCTAGTCTCCTACGAGCAGTACTTC.

The chain links TRBV7-9 to TRBJ2-7, with 10 positions matching TRBD1. Per the germline V gene, CDR1 is SEHNR and CDR2 is FQNEAQ (reference sequence). V lost 5 bases and J lost 2; bases outside the gene matches: 9. The CDR3 consists of 16 residues. CDR3 bases: TGTGCCAGCAGCGCCAGACAGGGGGCGCTTACCTACGAGCAGTACTTC. This translates into CASSARQGALTYEQYF.

The chain joins TRBV13 to TRBJ2-3; weak D call: TRBD2 (6 bases). In germline, CDR1 is PRHDT, CDR2 FYEKMQ (reference sequence). The CDR3 consists of 17 residues. The V end lost 0 bases, the J end lost 1 base, and 14 bases lay between the germline ends. The CDR3: CASSLGRLEGGTDTQYF. The CDR3 nucleotides read TGTGCCAGCAGCTTAGGCCGACTAGAGGGCGGCACAGATACGCAGTATTTT.

The genes are TRBV5-6 and TRBJ2-3; 12 bases are shared with TRBD2. The CDR3 extends over 16 amino acids. The V gene's germline CDR1 is SGHDT and CDR2 YYEEEE. Trimming cost V 4 bases and J 2 bases; bases outside gene matches: 5. CDR3 in amino acids: CASSHRTSGTTDTQYF. CDR3 in DNA: TGTGCCAGCAGCCACCGGACTAGCGGGACCACAGATACGCAGTATTTT. Full variable domain (remainder filled in from reference TRBV5-6 and TRBJ2-3): DAGVTQSPTHLIKTRGQQVTLRCSPKSGHDTVSWYQQALGQGPQFIFQYYEEEERQRGNFPDRFSGHQFPNYSSELNVNALLLGDSALYLCASSHRTSGTTDTQYFGPGTRLTVL.

V usage is TRBV10-2 and J usage is TRBJ2-3, with 12 bases matching TRBD2. The germline V gene encodes CDR1 WSHSY and CDR2 SAAADI. The length of the CDR3 is 13 residues. The V gene end was trimmed by 8 bases and the J gene end by 6 bases; junction bases not matched to a gene: 3. Here the CDR3 DNA reads TGCGCCAGCCGACTAGCGGGAGAGGATACGCAGTATTTT. It is translated as CASRLAGEDTQYF.

V and J are TRBV7-2 and TRBJ2-2, with 7 bases matching TRBD2. Germline loops: CDR1 SGHTA, CDR2 FQGNSA. J was trimmed by 3 bases and V by 7 bases; bases with no gene match: 8. The CDR3 extends over 15 amino acids. The DNA for the CDR3 is TGTGCCAGCACCAACAGGCTAGCGGACACCGGGGAGCTGTTTTTT. This codes for CASTNRLADTGELFF.

This sequence joins TRBV27 and TRBJ1-2; maybe TRBD1 (6 bases). CDR1 is MNHEY, CDR2 SMNVEV, per germline (reference sequence). Trimming left V 4 bases short and J 3 bases short, with 9 bases between. There are 13 residues in the CDR3. The CDR3 sequence is CASSSHRDYGYTF. In DNA form, the CDR3 reads TGTGCCAGCAGTTCACACAGGGACTATGGCTACACCTTC.

The chain joins TRBV10-3 to TRBJ2-1, with a possible D match to TRBD1 (5 bases). The CDR3 is 11 residues long. V gave up 9 bases and J gave up 5 bases, with 8 bases separating them. Germline V gene lookup returns CDR1 ENHRY and CDR2 SYGVKD. CDR3 DNA sequence: TGTGCCATTTCACAGGACAATGAGCAGTTCTTC. Translation: CAISQDNEQFF.

The chain combines TRBV5-5 with TRBJ2-1; 12 bases agree with TRBD2. Unmatched junction bases numbered 3, after V lost 4 bases and J lost 4 bases. Germline V lookup: CDR1 SGHKS, CDR2 YYEKEE (reference sequence). The CDR3 is made up of 15 amino acids. CDR3 in amino acids: CASSPGTSGYNEQFF. CDR3 DNA: TGTGCCAGCAGCCCCGGGACTAGCGGGTACAATGAGCAGTTCTTC. The entire variable domain, with the rest obtained from reference TRBV5-5 and TRBJ2-1, is as follows: DAGVTQSPTHLIKTRGQQVTLRCSPISGHKSVSWYQQVLGQGPQFIFQYYEKEERGRGNFPDRFSARQFPNYSSELNVNALLLGDSALYLCASSPGTSGYNEQFFGPGTRLTVL.

This clone was seen a handful of times. The chain recombines TRBV4-2 with TRBJ1-1; maybe TRBD1 (5 bases). V gave up 0 bases and J gave up 1 base, with 9 bases separating them. Germline CDR1 LGHNA, CDR2 YNFKEQ. This CDR3 contains 15 residues. For the CDR3, the DNA is TGTGCCAGCAGCCAAGATAAAGGGGAGAACACTGAAGCTTTCTTT. Its protein product is CASSQDKGENTEAFF.

V usage is TRBV18 and J usage is TRBJ1-4; 7 positions match TRBD1. With V trimmed by 5 bases and J by 8 bases, 8 bases remained unmatched. Germline CDR1 reads KGHSH; CDR2 reads LQKENI. The CDR3 has 14 residues. As DNA, the CDR3 is TGTGCCAGCTCAACCGGGACAGCGGACGAAAAACTGTTTTTT. Translation: CASSTGTADEKLFF. Complete variable domain (other parts from reference TRBV18 and TRBJ1-4): NAGVMQNPRHLVRRRGQEARLRCSPMKGHSHVYWYRQLPEEGLKFMVYLQKENIIDESGMPKERFSAEFPKEGPSILRIQQVVRGDSAAYFCASSTGTADEKLFFGSGTQLSVL.

The CDR3 DNA reads TGTGCCAGCTCACGGCCTAGCGGCTCCTACGAGCAGTACTTC. Encoded protein: CASSRPSGSYEQYF. The chain joins TRBV18 to TRBJ2-7, with TRBD2 identical over 7 bases. Germline V lookup: CDR1 KGHSH, CDR2 LQKENI. The CDR3 sequence is 14 residues long. Losses at the gene ends were 4 bases for V and 0 bases for J; bases not matched to a gene: 3.

The chain carries TRBV29-1 and TRBJ2-1; TRBD2 agrees at 14 bases. The CDR3 contains 17 residues. CDR1 is SQVTM and CDR2 is ANQGSEA in the germline V gene. Unmatched junction bases numbered 8, after V lost 6 bases and J lost 1 base. The CDR3: CSVRFRLAGGSYNEQFF. The CDR3 DNA reads TGCAGCGTCCGATTCCGACTAGCGGGAGGGTCCTACAATGAGCAGTTCTTC.

The CDR3 loop reads CASSLGGLSFGNTIYF. CDR3 bases: TGTGCCAGCAGCTTGGGGGGACTGAGCTTTGGAAACACCATATATTTT. The rearrangement uses TRBV13 and TRBJ1-3; tentatively, D is TRBD1 (5 bases). The germline gives CDR1 PRHDT, CDR2 FYEKMQ (reference sequence). Trimming stripped 3 bases from V and 3 bases from J, with 15 bases between. The CDR3 runs 16 residues.

This clone has just a few counts. The chain has TRBV2 and TRBJ1-5, with D possibly being TRBD1 (5 bases). Between the trimmed V and J ends, which lost 3 bases and 3 bases, there was a span of 9 bases. This CDR3 is 14 amino acids long. Germline V CDR1 and CDR2: SNHLY, FYNNEI. In DNA form, the CDR3 reads TGTGCCAGCAGTGACCGGGACTTCAATCAGCCCCAGCATTTT. It yields the protein CASSDRDFNQPQHF.

The chain is built from TRBV5-1 and TRBJ2-1; the match to TRBD2 covers 9 bases. V shed 5 bases, J shed 0 bases, and the junction held 6 bases outside the gene matches. This CDR3 has 16 residues. Per germline, CDR1 SGHRS and CDR2 YFSETQ. In DNA form, the CDR3 reads TGCGCCAGCAGGCCATCTAGCGGGATCTCCTACAATGAGCAGTTCTTC. This gives the protein CASRPSSGISYNEQFF.

The chain uses TRBV5-1 and TRBJ1-2, with no clear D. Germline V lookup: CDR1 SGHRS, CDR2 YFSETQ. V lost 0 bases and J 4 bases, leaving 10 bases between the germline ends. This CDR3 is 14 amino acids long. In nucleotides, the CDR3 is TGCGCCAGCAGCTTGGGGCAGGCCTCCTATGGCTACACCTTC. Translation: CASSLGQASYGYTF. The full variable domain, with the rest looked up from reference TRBV5-1 and TRBJ1-2, is KAGVTQTPRYLIKTRGQQVTLSCSPISGHRSVSWYQQTPGQGLQFLFEYFSETQRNKGNFPGRFSGRQFSNSRSEMNVSTLELGDSALYLCASSLGQASYGYTFGSGTRLTVV.

The chain has TRBV10-3 and TRBJ2-3, with a weak D call TRBD2 (5 bases). The germline V gene has CDR1 ENHRY and CDR2 SYGVKD. There are 14 residues in the CDR3. With 6 bases removed from V and 0 bases from J, the gap between germline ends came to 10 bases. The CDR3 nucleotides read TGTGCCATCAGCCCGGGGTTTAGCACAGATACGCAGTATTTT. It yields the protein CAISPGFSTDTQYF.

V usage is TRBV29-1 and J usage is TRBJ1-2; TRBD1 matches 9 bases. There are 12 residues in the CDR3. CDR1 is SQVTM and CDR2 is ANQGSEA in the germline V gene. The junction had 4 bases not matched to a gene; V was cut back by 3 bases and J by 8 bases. The CDR3 DNA follows: TGCAGCGTTGATACAGGGGGCAGCGGCTACACCTTC. It is translated as CSVDTGGSGYTF.